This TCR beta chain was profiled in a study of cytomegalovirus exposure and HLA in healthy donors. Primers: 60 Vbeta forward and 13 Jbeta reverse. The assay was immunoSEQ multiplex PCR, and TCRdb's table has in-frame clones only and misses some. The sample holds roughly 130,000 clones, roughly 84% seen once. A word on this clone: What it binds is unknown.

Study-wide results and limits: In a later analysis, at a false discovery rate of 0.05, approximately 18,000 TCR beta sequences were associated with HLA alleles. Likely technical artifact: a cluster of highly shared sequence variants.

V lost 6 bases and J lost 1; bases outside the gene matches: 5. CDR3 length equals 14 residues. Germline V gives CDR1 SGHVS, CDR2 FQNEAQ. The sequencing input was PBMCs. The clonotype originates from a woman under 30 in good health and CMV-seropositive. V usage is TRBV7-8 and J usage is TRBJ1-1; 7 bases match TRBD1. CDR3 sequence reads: CASRDRQRNTEAFF. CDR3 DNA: TGTGCCAGCAGGGACAGGCAAAGGAACACTGAAGCTTTCTTT.